These 21 T cell receptor beta chains were sequenced from one sample in a study of shared clonotypes between healthy human individuals. Method: immunoSEQ multiplex PCR; TCRdb's copy keeps in-frame clones and lacks some. The sample lists around 1.1 million clones; approximately 80% were seen once. The specimen was memory CD4+ T cells from PBMCs. Subset specified: CD45RA-negative fraction. These receptor sequences come from a man younger than 30 in good health. Some clones in this sample may be carry-over from other donors' samples.

This rearrangement joins TRBV7-2 to TRBJ2-7, with D perhaps matching TRBD2 (6 bases). V lost 2 bases and J lost 6, with 14 bases in between. This CDR3 has 14 amino acids. Germline lookup yields CDR1 SGHTA and CDR2 FQGNSA. The CDR3 reads CASSLSGEVGEQYF. The CDR3 region has the DNA TGTGCCAGCAGCTTATCGGGGGAGGTGGGCGAGCAGTACTTC.

The J gene is TRBJ1-2, the V gene TRBV18, with 7 bases fitting TRBD1. The V and J ends lost 2 bases and 7 bases, in that order; junction bases with no gene match: 13. CDR1 is KGHSH and CDR2 is LQKENI in the germline V gene. This CDR3 is built from 16 residues. The CDR3 protein is CASSPGLGQGVIGYTF. For the CDR3, the DNA is TGTGCCAGCTCACCAGGGCTGGGGCAGGGGGTGATTGGCTACACCTTC.

This clone was detected only a few times. V gene TRBV18 combines with J gene TRBJ1-2, with 9 bases that match TRBD1. V lost 2 bases and J lost 6; bases outside the gene matches: 4. This CDR3 spans 14 amino acids. Germline CDR1 is KGHSH and CDR2 is LQKENI. The CDR3 DNA reads as TGTGCCAGCTCACCAGGGACAGGGATTGATGGCTACACCTTC. Protein sequence: CASSPGTGIDGYTF.

For this clone: Germline is not matched at one junction end, which may reflect a read error. The identical CDR3 is also encoded by other nucleotide sequences in the sample. CDR3 protein: CASSVGLLGPQHF. The CDR3, as DNA: TGCGCCAGCAGCGTGGGCCTACTGGGGCCCCAGCATTTT. The chain recombines TRBV5-6 with TRBJ1-5; D is ambiguous. There are 13 residues in the CDR3. Germline CDR1 is SGHDT and CDR2 is YYEEEE.

The CDR3 DNA reads as TGTGCCAGCAGCGCCCGGGACTATCTCGCAGAGACCCAGTACTTC. It yields the protein CASSARDYLAETQYF. The V gene is TRBV9, the J gene TRBJ2-5; 7 bases line up with TRBD2. J was trimmed by 4 bases and V by 3 bases; bases with no gene match: 9. CDR1 is SGDLS, CDR2 YYNGEE, per germline. The CDR3 consists of 15 residues.

This clone appeared a few times. Within the sample, other DNA sequences also encode this same CDR3. The V call is TRBV7-3, the J call TRBJ2-1; D unresolved. V shed 2 bases and J shed 0 bases, with 8 bases lying between them. Germline values: CDR1 SGHTA, CDR2 FQGTGA. CDR3 length: 15 amino acids. The CDR3 spells CASSLGSSSYNEQFF. CDR3 coding DNA: TGTGCCAGCAGCTTAGGGTCGAGCTCCTACAATGAGCAGTTCTTC. The variable domain in full, with the rest retrieved from reference TRBV7-3 and TRBJ2-1, is GAGVSQTPSNKVTEKGKYVELRCDPISGHTALYWYRQSLGQGPEFLIYFQGTGAADDSGLPNDRFFAVRPEGSVSTLKIQRTERGDSAVYLCASSLGSSSYNEQFFGPGTRLTVL.

The J gene is TRBJ2-7, the V gene TRBV6-5, with 7 positions matching TRBD2. From germline, CDR1 is MNHEY and CDR2 SVGAGI. Losses at the gene ends were 0 bases for V and 3 bases for J; bases not matched to a gene: 5. This CDR3 has 15 amino acids. The CDR3 DNA reads TGTGCCAGCAGTTACTCCGCGGGAGAGATCTACGAGCAGTACTTC. Its translation: CASSYSAGEIYEQYF.

The chain couples TRBV28 to TRBJ2-1; no clear D gene. V was clipped by 6 bases and J by 4 bases, with 7 bases between them. In germline, CDR1 is MDHEN, CDR2 SYDVKM. This CDR3 has 12 amino acids. The CDR3 DNA follows: TGTGCCAGCAGAGGGAATTACAATGAGCAGTTCTTC. Its translation: CASRGNYNEQFF.

This chain links TRBV9 with TRBJ2-5; TRBD2 matches 8 bases. Trimming removed 2 bases from V and 4 bases from J; junction bases left unmatched: 10. CDR3 length: 16 amino acids. The germline gives CDR1 SGDLS, CDR2 YYNGEE. The CDR3 DNA is TGTGCCAGCAGCGTTGGGTCGGCGGGAGGTTCAGAGACCCAGTACTTC. It encodes CASSVGSAGGSETQYF. Together with reference TRBV9 and TRBJ2-5, the CDR3 gives the full variable domain: DSGVTQTPKHLITATGQRVTLRCSPRSGDLSVYWYQQSLDQGLQFLIQYYNGEERAKGNILERFSAQQFPDLHSELNLSSLELGDSALYFCASSVGSAGGSETQYFGPGTRLLVL.

The CDR3 DNA follows: TGCGCCAGCAGCCAATCGGGGACAGGGGGAGACACAGATACGCAGTATTTT. Translated, it gives CASSQSGTGGDTDTQYF. The chain links TRBV4-1 to TRBJ2-3; 11 nucleotides match TRBD1. The junction had 6 bases not matched to a gene; V was cut back by 2 bases and J by 2 bases. The germline V gene encodes CDR1 MGHRA and CDR2 YSYEKL. The CDR3 loop spans 17 amino acids.

V usage is TRBV7-2 and J usage is TRBJ1-1; D remains ambiguous. The CDR3 runs 14 residues. V lost 5 bases and J 1 base, leaving 11 bases between the germline ends. From germline, CDR1 is SGHTA and CDR2 FQGNSA. CDR3 loop: CASSPRRGNTEAFF. The CDR3 region has the DNA TGTGCCAGCAGCCCTAGACGTGGGAACACTGAAGCTTTCTTT.

This chain connects TRBV2 to TRBJ2-5; TRBD1 is a possible D gene (10 bases). The V end lost 7 bases, the J end lost 5 bases, and 38 bases lay between the germline ends. The CDR3 runs to 21 residues. Germline CDR1 and CDR2: SNHLY and FYNNEI. The CDR3 DNA follows: TGTGCCAGCAAAGACCTCCCGGGACAGGGGATAACCGGGACTAGCTACGAGACCCAGTACTTC. This codes for CASKDLPGQGITGTSYETQYF.

Written as DNA, the CDR3 is TGCAGTGCTGTTGGGACTCAGCAGTTCTTC. Its translation: CSAVGTQQFF. This chain links TRBV20-1 with TRBJ2-1; the D gene is possibly TRBD2 (6 bases). Germline V lookup: CDR1 DFQATT, CDR2 SNEGSKA (reference sequence). The CDR3 spans 10 residues. Trimming left V 5 bases short and J 11 bases short, with 10 bases between.

The chain joins TRBV18 to TRBJ1-1; TRBD1 matches 7 bases. Germline trimming cut 3 bases from V and 4 bases from J; bases unmatched to any gene: 11. This CDR3 is built from 16 residues. Germline V lookup: CDR1 KGHSH, CDR2 LQKENI. The CDR3 region is CASSPGTGVGGTEAFF. CDR3 nucleotides: TGTGCCAGCTCACCCGGAACAGGGGTAGGGGGCACTGAAGCTTTCTTT.

V and J are TRBV28 and TRBJ1-2; no definite D call. From germline, CDR1 is MDHEN and CDR2 SYDVKM. V was trimmed by 7 bases and J by 6 bases, leaving 18 bases between them. CDR3 length: 14 residues. DNA for the CDR3: TGTGCCAGCACCGAAGCCGTTTCGGTCCATGGCTACACCTTC. This sequence encodes CASTEAVSVHGYTF.

The chain has TRBV11-2 and TRBJ1-2, with D perhaps TRBD1 (6 bases). The CDR3 runs 15 residues. CDR1 and CDR2 (germline): SGHAT, FQNNGV. The V gene lost 5 bases and the J gene lost 0 bases, with 13 bases spanning the gap. The CDR3 loop is CASSQKQGANYGYTF. Here the CDR3 DNA reads TGTGCCAGCAGCCAAAAACAGGGAGCTAACTATGGCTACACCTTC.

For the CDR3, the DNA is TGTGCCAGCAGCTTAGTGGCGGCTAACTACAATGAGCAGTTCTTC. It encodes CASSLVAANYNEQFF. The rearrangement links TRBV7-9 to TRBJ2-1; D gene ambiguous. Between the trimmed V and J ends, which lost 1 base and 3 bases, there was a span of 10 bases. The germline CDR1 and CDR2 sequences are SEHNR and FQNEAQ (reference sequence). This CDR3 has 15 amino acids.

The chain couples TRBV7-6 to TRBJ2-5, with D perhaps TRBD1 (5 bases). Trimming took off 1 base at V and 5 bases at J, with 17 bases between the two ends. The CDR3 covers 16 residues. The germline V gene encodes CDR1 SGHVS and CDR2 FNYEAQ. CDR3 protein: CASSLDGVGKGETQYF. The CDR3 coding sequence is TGTGCCAGCAGCTTAGATGGCGTAGGGAAGGGGGAGACCCAGTACTTC.

The chain uses TRBV11-2 and TRBJ2-5, with 8 bases that match TRBD1. The J call may be incorrect, as the DNA end agrees better with TRBJ2-7. This CDR3 region has 15 residues. Germline V gives CDR1 SGHAT, CDR2 FQNNGV. CDR3 residues: CASRFRDRSSYEQYF. CDR3 nucleotides: TGTGCCAGCAGATTTCGGGACAGGAGCTCCTACGAGCAGTACTTC.

The chain couples TRBV6-1 to TRBJ2-1, with 12 bases that match TRBD2. The ends lost 3 bases at V and 8 bases at J; junction bases unmatched: 5. Germline-derived CDR1 and CDR2 are MNHNS and SASEGT. CDR3 size: 15 residues. The CDR3 nucleotides read TGTGCCAGCAGTGATTTCCTAGCGGGAGGGGATGAGCAGTTCTTC. The encoded protein is CASSDFLAGGDEQFF.

The chain recombines TRBV10-2 with TRBJ2-7; 11 bases map to TRBD2. Per the germline V gene, CDR1 is WSHSY and CDR2 is SAAADI. Unmatched junction bases numbered 10, after V lost 3 bases and J lost 6 bases. The CDR3 loop spans 16 amino acids. CDR3 amino acids: CASSDGWLAGGAEQYF. In DNA, the CDR3 is TGCGCCAGCAGTGATGGTTGGCTAGCGGGAGGAGCCGAGCAGTACTTC.